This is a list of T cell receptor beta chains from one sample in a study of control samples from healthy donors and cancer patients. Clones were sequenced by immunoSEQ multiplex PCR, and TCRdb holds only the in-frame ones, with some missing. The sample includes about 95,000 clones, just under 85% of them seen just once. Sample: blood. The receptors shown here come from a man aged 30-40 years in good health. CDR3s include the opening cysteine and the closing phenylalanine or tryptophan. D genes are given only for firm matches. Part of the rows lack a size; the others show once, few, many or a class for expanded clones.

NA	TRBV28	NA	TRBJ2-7	CASSGAMSQSYEQYF	TGTGCCAGCAGTGGGGCCATGTCGCAGTCCTACGAGCAGTACTTC
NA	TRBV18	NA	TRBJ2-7	CASSPGGEQYF	TGTGCCAGCTCACCGGGAGGCGAGCAGTACTTC
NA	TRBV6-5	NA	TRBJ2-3	CASTGGGTHTDTQYF	TGTGCCAGCACCGGAGGCGGGACTCACACAGATACGCAGTATTTT
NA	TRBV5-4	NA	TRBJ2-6	CASRSRVNSGANVLTF	TGTGCCAGCAGAAGTAGGGTAAACTCTGGGGCCAACGTCCTGACTTTC
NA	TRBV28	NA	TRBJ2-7	CASSLGGSSYEQYF	TGTGCCAGCAGTTTGGGGGGAAGCTCCTACGAGCAGTACTTC
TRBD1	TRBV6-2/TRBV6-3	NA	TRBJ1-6	CASSYGTGGRSYNSPLHF	TGTGCCAGCAGTTACGGGACAGGGGGCCGCTCCTATAATTCACCCCTCCACTTT
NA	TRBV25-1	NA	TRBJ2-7	CASSEAPPGNTYEQYF	TGTGCCAGCAGTGAAGCCCCCCCAGGGAATACGTACGAGCAGTACTTC
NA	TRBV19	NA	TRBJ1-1	CASSIQGFDTEAFF	TGTGCCAGTAGTATTCAGGGTTTCGACACTGAAGCTTTCTTT
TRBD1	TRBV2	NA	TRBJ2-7	CASSVLERGQGGEQYF	TGTGCCAGCAGTGTTTTAGAGAGGGGGCAAGGAGGCGAGCAGTACTTC
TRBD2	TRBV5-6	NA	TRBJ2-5	CASSPRTSGRDSTQYF	TGTGCCAGCAGCCCGAGGACTAGCGGGAGGGATTCGACCCAGTACTTC
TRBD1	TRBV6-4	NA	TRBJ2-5	CASSFDRGETQYF	TGTGCCAGCAGTTTCGACAGGGGGGAGACCCAGTACTTC
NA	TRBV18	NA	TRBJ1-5	CASSLDDGQPQHF	TGTGCCAGCTCACTCGACGACGGGCAGCCCCAGCATTTT
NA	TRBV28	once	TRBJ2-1	CASSLLYSGNEQFF	TGTGCCAGCAGTTTACTTTACAGCGGCAATGAGCAGTTCTTC
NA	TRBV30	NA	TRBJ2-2	CAWNRVKNSAGELFF	TGTGCCTGGAATCGGGTGAAAAACTCCGCCGGGGAGCTGTTTTTT
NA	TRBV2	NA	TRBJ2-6	CASQAGTISGANVLTF	TGTGCCAGCCAGGCAGGGACCATCTCTGGGGCCAACGTCCTGACTTTC
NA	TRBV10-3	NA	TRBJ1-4	CAISEVDSWAEKLFF	TGTGCCATCAGTGAGGTAGATTCGTGGGCTGAAAAACTGTTTTTT
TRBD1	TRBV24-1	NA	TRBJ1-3	CATSPDRGNTIYF	TGTGCCACCAGTCCAGACAGGGGGAACACCATATATTTT
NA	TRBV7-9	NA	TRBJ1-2	CASSPQGGAYGYTF	TGTGCCAGCAGTCCACAGGGAGGCGCCTATGGCTACACCTTC
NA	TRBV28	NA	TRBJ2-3	CASSLSPSWDTQYF	TGTGCCAGCAGTTTAAGCCCTAGTTGGGATACGCAGTATTTT
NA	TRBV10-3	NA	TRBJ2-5	CAISETQGSETQYF	TGTGCCATCAGTGAGACTCAGGGGTCTGAGACCCAGTACTTC
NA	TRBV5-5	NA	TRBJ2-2	CASSLVRGSGELFF	TGTGCCAGCAGCTTGGTGAGGGGGTCCGGGGAGCTGTTTTTT
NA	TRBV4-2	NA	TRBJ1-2	CASSQDLLGKRGYTF	TGTGCCAGCAGCCAAGATCTACTAGGGAAACGGGGCTACACCTTC
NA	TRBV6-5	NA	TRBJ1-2	CASSYGQGVGYGYTF	TGTGCCAGCAGTTACGGGCAGGGAGTTGGCTATGGCTACACCTTC
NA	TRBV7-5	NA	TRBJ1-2	CVRSLARKWGSNYGYTF	TGTGTCAGAAGCTTAGCCCGTAAATGGGGATCTAACTATGGCTACACCTTC
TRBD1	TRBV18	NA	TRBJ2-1	CASSPATGGLGQFF	TGTGCCAGCTCACCAGCCACAGGGGGCTTGGGGCAGTTCTTC
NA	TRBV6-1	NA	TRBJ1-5	CASSAGVGSGAVEPQHF	TGTGCCAGCAGTGCCGGCGTAGGGAGCGGGGCAGTTGAGCCCCAGCATTTT
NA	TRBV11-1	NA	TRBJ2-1	CASSLAQPGNEQFF	TGTGCCAGCAGCTTAGCGCAGCCGGGCAATGAGCAGTTCTTC
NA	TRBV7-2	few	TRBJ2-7	CASSLEVGPYEQYF	TGTGCCAGCAGCTTAGAGGTGGGACCCTACGAGCAGTACTTC
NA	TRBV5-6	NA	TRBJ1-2	CASSLERKASF	TGTGCCAGCAGCTTGGAACGGAAAGCTTCATTC
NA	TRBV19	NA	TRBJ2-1	CASNEPGLGYNEQFF	TGTGCCAGTAACGAACCGGGACTCGGCTACAATGAGCAGTTCTTC
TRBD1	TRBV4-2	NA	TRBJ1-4	CASSQDPGQGAEKLFF	TGTGCCAGCAGCCAAGACCCGGGACAGGGAGCGGAAAAACTGTTTTTT
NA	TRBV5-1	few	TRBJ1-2	CASSLILSEGDGYTF	TGCGCCAGCAGCTTGATACTATCAGAAGGTGATGGCTACACCTTC
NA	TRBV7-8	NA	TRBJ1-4	CASSLGGAGNEKLFF	TGTGCCAGCAGCTTAGGAGGCGCCGGAAATGAAAAACTGTTTTTT
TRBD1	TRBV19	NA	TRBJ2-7	CARYRGNEQYF	TGTGCCCGGTACAGGGGCAACGAGCAGTACTTC
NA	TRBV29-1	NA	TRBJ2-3	CSVERQADTQYF	TGCAGCGTTGAGAGACAGGCGGATACGCAGTATTTT
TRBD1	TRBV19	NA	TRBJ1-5	CASTLTGTGSQPQHF	TGTGCCAGTACGCTGACCGGGACAGGGTCCCAGCCCCAGCATTTT
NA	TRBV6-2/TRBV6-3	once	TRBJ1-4	CASSSPTGVWEKLFF	TGTGCCAGCAGTTCACCGACCGGGGTTTGGGAAAAACTGTTTTTT